Listed below are T cell receptor beta chains from one sample, sequenced in a study of spatial heterogeneity in lung cancer. TCRdb analysed the 5' RACE reads with MiXCR anew, one entry per CDR3 protein. The data show roughly 23,000 distinct CDR3 sequences, with approximately 4.3% seen just once and roughly 9.9% held by the top ten. Sequencing used lung tumor tissue, obtained at surgery. These receptors all stem from a male donor with early-stage non-small cell lung cancer. The CDR3 runs from the conserved cysteine through the conserved F or W. A D gene is named only where the DNA matches it firmly. The size entry is marked missing in some rows and otherwise reads once, few, many or a size class.

TRBV7-2	many	TRBJ2-1	TRBD2	TGTGCCAGCAGCTCACCGGGACTAGGGACGATCCATGAGCAGTTCTTC	CASSSPGLGTIHEQFF
TRBV6-1	few	TRBJ2-1	.	TGTGCCAGCAGTGAGCAGGGGGGGATCAGCAATGAGCAGTTCTTC	CASSEQGGISNEQFF
TRBV5-1	many	TRBJ2-4	.	TGCGCCAGAGACCCACCCTGCTGGCAAAACATTCAGTACTTC	CARDPPCWQNIQYF
TRBV5-1	many	TRBJ2-3	.	TGCGCCAGTGATCTTCTGTATTTT	CASDLLYF
TRBV19	many	TRBJ2-1	TRBD2	TGTGCCAGTACGGGAGGGGTCAATGAGCAGTTCTTC	CASTGGVNEQFF
TRBV24-1	many	TRBJ2-3	TRBD2	TGTGCCACCAGTGATTCTTTCCACGGGGGACTAGCGGGATTCACAGATACGCAGTATTTT	CATSDSFHGGLAGFTDTQYF
TRBV20-1	large	TRBJ2-1	TRBD2	TGCAGTGCTAGAGAGGTCCTCGGGAGGGTCCCGGTCTTC	CSAREVLGRVPVF
TRBV28	many	TRBJ2-1	.	TGTGCCAGCAGTTTGGGCTACAATGAGCAGTTCTTC	CASSLGYNEQFF
TRBV28	many	TRBJ1-2	TRBD1	TGTGCCTCGGACAGGGGCAATGGCTACACCTTC	CASDRGNGYTF
TRBV20-1	medium-sized	TRBJ2-7	.	TGCAGTGCTACTCCGGGACACTCCTACGAGCAGTACTTC	CSATPGHSYEQYF
TRBV9	.	TRBJ2-3	.	TGTGCCAGCAGCTGGTCCGGGAAGAGGACAGATACGCAGTATTTT	CASSWSGKRTDTQYF
TRBV27	medium-sized	TRBJ2-7	.	TGTGCCAGCAGTTTCACAGGGTCCTTTTACGAGCAGTACTTC	CASSFTGSFYEQYF
TRBV7-2	.	TRBJ2-3	.	TGTGCCAGCAGTTCTGGGACAACAGATACGCAGTATTTT	CASSSGTTDTQYF